The 10 T cell receptor beta chains in this list originate from one sample, sequenced in a study of blood T cells in healthy people across ages. For the second PCR, which ran for about 7 to 11 cycles, a sample-barcoded 5' primer and a J-beta primer mix were used. In TCRdb, the 5' RACE reads were re-called with MiXCR into one record per CDR3 protein. The sample lists 1.6 million or so distinct CDR3 sequences, about 32% occurring once. Sequences were obtained from blood. These receptors came from a woman younger than 45 in good health.

The chain recombines TRBV5-1 with TRBJ2-1; D ambiguous. Germline CDR1 and CDR2: SGHRS and YFSETQ. There are 14 residues in the CDR3. The ends were cut back, 4 bases at V and 6 bases at J, with 14 bases in the middle. For the CDR3, the DNA is TGCGCCAGCAGCGTAAACGAGGCCTTCAATGAGCAGTTCTTC. It is translated as CASSVNEAFNEQFF.

The chain links TRBV21-1 to TRBJ2-3. TRBV21-1 is an annotated pseudogene. CDR3 length: 13 amino acids. This CDR3 reads CASPKMWPDTQYF. CDR3 nucleotide sequence: TGTGCCAGCCCAAAGATGTGGCCAGATACGCAGTATTTT.

The V call is TRBV9, the J call TRBJ2-7, with D perhaps matching TRBD2 (5 bases). The CDR3 loop spans 14 amino acids. Germline V CDR1 and CDR2: SGDLS, YYNGEE. V lost 0 bases, J lost 2 bases, and 9 bases lay in between. The CDR3 DNA reads as TGTGCCAGCAGCGTAGGGTACGGGACCTACGAGCAGTACTTC. Translating it yields CASSVGYGTYEQYF.

The chain is built from TRBV27 and TRBJ2-7; 7 bases are shared with TRBD1. The J call is uncertain, as TRBJ2-5 better fits the DNA end. Germline V gene data show CDR1 as MNHEY and CDR2 as SMNVEV (reference sequence). This CDR3 is built from 15 residues. The CDR3 DNA reads as TGTGCCAGCAGTTCACGAGACAGGGACGGAGAGACCCAGTACTTC. Encoded protein: CASSSRDRDGETQYF.

The chain uses TRBV7-8 and TRBJ2-1, with D unresolved. Germline assignment: CDR1 SGHVS and CDR2 FQNEAQ. The V end was cut by 5 bases, the J end by 5 bases, with 16 bases between. There are 15 residues in the CDR3. CDR3 amino acids: CASSAVSTPDNEQFF. The CDR3 region has the DNA TGTGCCAGCAGCGCTGTGAGTACTCCCGACAATGAGCAGTTCTTC. Using reference TRBV7-8 and TRBJ2-1 for the parts outside the CDR3, the full variable domain is GAGVSQSPRYKVAKRGQDVALRCDPISGHVSLFWYQQALGQGPEFLTYFQNEAQLDKSGLPSDRFFAERPEGSVSTLKIQRTQQEDSAVYLCASSAVSTPDNEQFFGPGTRLTVL.

This clonotype turned up a few times. The chain has TRBV5-1 and TRBJ2-5; TRBD1 is a possible D gene (6 bases). Trimming cost V 4 bases and J 7 bases, with 17 bases left between them. Germline V gives CDR1 SGHRS, CDR2 YFSETQ. CDR3 size: 14 residues. CDR3 protein: CASSLGQTSGTQYF. CDR3 bases: TGCGCCAGCAGCCTCGGACAGACCTCAGGGACCCAGTACTTC.

The chain joins TRBV6-5 to TRBJ2-7, with D unclear. The CDR3 has 12 amino acids. CDR1 and CDR2 from the germline V gene are MNHEY and SVGAGI. V shed 6 bases and J shed 3 bases, with 9 bases lying between them. In nucleotides, the CDR3 is TGTGCCAGCAGGGGCAAGGGCTACGAGCAGTACTTC. Translating gives CASRGKGYEQYF.

The table lists this clonotype with many counts. The chain combines TRBV3-1 with TRBJ2-3, with unresolved D. The CDR3 sequence is 16 residues long. With 0 bases removed from V and 3 bases from J, the gap between germline ends came to 13 bases. In germline, CDR1 is LGHDT, CDR2 YNNKEL (reference sequence). The CDR3 is CASSQDLMGGTDTQYF. CDR3 nucleotide sequence: TGTGCCAGCAGCCAAGATTTAATGGGTGGTACAGATACGCAGTATTTT.

The chain carries TRBV9 and TRBJ2-4; TRBD2 is a possible D gene (5 bases). In germline, CDR1 is SGDLS, CDR2 YYNGEE. V was pared by 0 bases and J by 0 bases, with 10 bases between. This CDR3 comprises 16 residues. CDR3 bases: TGTGCCAGCAGCGTAGGGGAGACTCTAGCCAAAAACATTCAGTACTTC. Translation: CASSVGETLAKNIQYF.

The chain couples TRBV30 to TRBJ1-4; perhaps TRBD1 as D (5 bases). The CDR3 totals 14 residues. The V end lost 1 base, the J end lost 7 bases, and 13 bases lay between the germline ends. From germline, CDR1 is GTSNPN and CDR2 SVGIG (reference sequence). CDR3 bases: TGTGCCTGGAGTGATGAGGGGATGGCTGAAAAACTGTTTTTT. Amino acid sequence: CAWSDEGMAEKLFF.